Listed here are 4 T cell receptor beta chains from one sample, sequenced in a study of monozygotic twins with inflammatory bowel disease. With the 5' RACE reads reprocessed, TCRdb shows one record per CDR3 protein and no DNA. This table holds over 35,000 distinct CDR3 sequences. Specimen: blood. Receptors originate from a human donor with ulcerative colitis or Crohn's disease, or a healthy co-twin of an affected twin (not recorded which).

The rearrangement uses TRBV7-9 and TRBJ2-5; TCRdb outputs TRBD2, but without DNA this stays unchecked. The CDR3 extends over 15 amino acids. Germline-derived CDR1 and CDR2 are SEHNR and FQNEAQ (reference sequence). The CDR3 sequence is CASSLEASGKETQYF.

The rearrangement links TRBV5-1 to TRBJ2-7; the TCRdb D gene call, TRBD1, has no DNA to confirm it. This CDR3 contains 14 residues. Germline CDR1 and CDR2: SGHRS and YFSETQ. This CDR3 reads CASSLGRGDYEQYF.

J is TRBJ2-7 and V is TRBV27; TCRdb returns TRBD1, unconfirmable since there is no DNA. The germline V gene has CDR1 MNHEY and CDR2 SMNVEV (reference sequence). This CDR3 comprises 17 residues. The CDR3: CASSLWGGTGGVYEQYF.

The genes are TRBV28 and TRBJ1-1. The V gene's germline CDR1 is MDHEN and CDR2 SYDVKM. This CDR3 is 14 amino acids long. CDR3 sequence: CASSSYRLNTEAFF.